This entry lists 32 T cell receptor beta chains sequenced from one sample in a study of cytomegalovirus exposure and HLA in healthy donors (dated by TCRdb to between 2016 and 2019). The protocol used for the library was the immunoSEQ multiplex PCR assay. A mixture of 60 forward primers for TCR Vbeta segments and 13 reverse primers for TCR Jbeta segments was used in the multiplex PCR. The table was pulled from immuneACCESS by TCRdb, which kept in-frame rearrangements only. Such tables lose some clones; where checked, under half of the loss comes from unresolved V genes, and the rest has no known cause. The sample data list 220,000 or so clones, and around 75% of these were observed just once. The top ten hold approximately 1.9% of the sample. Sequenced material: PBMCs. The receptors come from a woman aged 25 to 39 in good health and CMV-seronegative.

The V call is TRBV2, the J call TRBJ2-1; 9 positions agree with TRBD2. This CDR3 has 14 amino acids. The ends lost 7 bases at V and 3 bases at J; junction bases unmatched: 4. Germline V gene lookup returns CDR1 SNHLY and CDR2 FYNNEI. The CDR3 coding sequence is TGTGCCAGCAACAGCGGGAGGATCTACAATGAGCAGTTCTTC. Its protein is CASNSGRIYNEQFF.

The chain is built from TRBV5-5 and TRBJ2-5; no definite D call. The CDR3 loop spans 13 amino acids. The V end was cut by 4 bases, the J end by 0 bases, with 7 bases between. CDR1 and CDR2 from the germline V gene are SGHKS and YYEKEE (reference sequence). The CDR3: CASSQTNQETQYF. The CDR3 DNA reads TGTGCCAGCAGCCAGACAAACCAAGAGACCCAGTACTTC. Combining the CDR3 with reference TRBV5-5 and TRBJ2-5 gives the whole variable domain DAGVTQSPTHLIKTRGQQVTLRCSPISGHKSVSWYQQVLGQGPQFIFQYYEKEERGRGNFPDRFSARQFPNYSSELNVNALLLGDSALYLCASSQTNQETQYFGPGTRLLVL.

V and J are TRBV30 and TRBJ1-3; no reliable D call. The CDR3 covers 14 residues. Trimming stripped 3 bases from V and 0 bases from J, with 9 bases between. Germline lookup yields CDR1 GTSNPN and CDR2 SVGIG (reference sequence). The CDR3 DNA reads TGTGCCTGGAGACGGGATCGCTCTGGAAACACCATATATTTT. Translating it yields CAWRRDRSGNTIYF.

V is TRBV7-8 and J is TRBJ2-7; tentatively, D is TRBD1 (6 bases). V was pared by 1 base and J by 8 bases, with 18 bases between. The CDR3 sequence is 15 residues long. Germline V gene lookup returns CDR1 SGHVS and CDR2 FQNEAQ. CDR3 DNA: TGTGCCAGCAGCTTAGGGTGGGGGCCTGGGAACCAGCAGTACTTC. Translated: CASSLGWGPGNQQYF. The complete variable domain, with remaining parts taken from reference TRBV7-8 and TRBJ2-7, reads GAGVSQSPRYKVAKRGQDVALRCDPISGHVSLFWYQQALGQGPEFLTYFQNEAQLDKSGLPSDRFFAERPEGSVSTLKIQRTQQEDSAVYLCASSLGWGPGNQQYFGPGTRLTVT.

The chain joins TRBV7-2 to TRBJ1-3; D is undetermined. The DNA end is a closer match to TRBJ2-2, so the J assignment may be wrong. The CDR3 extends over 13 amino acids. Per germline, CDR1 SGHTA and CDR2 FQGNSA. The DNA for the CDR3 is TGTGCCAGCAGCCCACGAGTAACCGGGGAGCTGTTTTTT. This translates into CASSPRVTGELFF.

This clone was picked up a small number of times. CDR3 loop: CASSYSTDTEAFF. The CDR3 nucleotides are TGTGCCAGCAGTTACTCGACAGACACTGAAGCTTTCTTT. The chain links TRBV6-5 to TRBJ1-1; tentative D call: TRBD1 (5 bases). CDR3 length equals 13 residues. V was cut by 0 bases and J by 3 bases, with 5 bases left in between. The germline V gene encodes CDR1 MNHEY and CDR2 SVGAGI.

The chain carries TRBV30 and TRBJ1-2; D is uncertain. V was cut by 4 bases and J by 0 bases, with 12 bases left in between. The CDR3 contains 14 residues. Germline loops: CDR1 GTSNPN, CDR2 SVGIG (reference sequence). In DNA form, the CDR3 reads TGTGCCTGGACCGCCCAGTTCCCTAACTATGGCTACACCTTC. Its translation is CAWTAQFPNYGYTF. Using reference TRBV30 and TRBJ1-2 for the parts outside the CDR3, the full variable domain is SQTIHQWPATLVQPVGSPLSLECTVEGTSNPNLYWYRQAAGRGLQLLFYSVGIGQISSEVPQNLSASRPQDRQFILSSKKLLLSDSGFYLCAWTAQFPNYGYTFGSGTRLTVV.

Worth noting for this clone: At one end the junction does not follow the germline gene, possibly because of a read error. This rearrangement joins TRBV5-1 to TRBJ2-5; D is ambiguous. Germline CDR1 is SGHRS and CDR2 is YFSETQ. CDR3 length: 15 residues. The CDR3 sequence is CASSLVQSSQEAQYF. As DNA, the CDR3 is TGCGCCAGCAGCTTGGTGCAGTCATCCCAAGAGGCCCAGTACTTC.

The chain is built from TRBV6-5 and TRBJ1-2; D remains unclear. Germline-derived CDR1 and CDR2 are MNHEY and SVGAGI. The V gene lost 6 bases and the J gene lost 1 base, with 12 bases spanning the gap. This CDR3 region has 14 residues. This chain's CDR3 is CASSSADLNYGYTF. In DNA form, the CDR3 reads TGTGCCAGCAGCTCAGCGGACCTTAACTATGGCTACACCTTC.

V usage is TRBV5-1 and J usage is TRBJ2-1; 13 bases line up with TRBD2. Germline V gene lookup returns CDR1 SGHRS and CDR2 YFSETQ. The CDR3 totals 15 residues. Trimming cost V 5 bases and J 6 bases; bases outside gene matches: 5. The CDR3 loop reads CASRLAGGPLNEQFF. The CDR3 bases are TGCGCCAGCAGACTAGCGGGGGGGCCCCTCAATGAGCAGTTCTTC.

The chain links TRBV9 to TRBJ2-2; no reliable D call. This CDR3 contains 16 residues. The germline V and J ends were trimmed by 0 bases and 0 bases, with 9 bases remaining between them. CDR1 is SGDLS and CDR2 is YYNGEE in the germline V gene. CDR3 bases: TGTGCCAGCAGCGTAGGGTCTACCGCGAACACCGGGGAGCTGTTTTTT. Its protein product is CASSVGSTANTGELFF.

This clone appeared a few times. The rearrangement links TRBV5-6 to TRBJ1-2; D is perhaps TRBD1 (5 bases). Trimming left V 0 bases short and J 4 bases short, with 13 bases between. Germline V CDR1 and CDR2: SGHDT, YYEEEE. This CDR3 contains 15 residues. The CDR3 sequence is CASSLVGAKGYGYTF. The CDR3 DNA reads TGTGCCAGCAGCTTGGTTGGGGCTAAGGGCTATGGCTACACCTTC.

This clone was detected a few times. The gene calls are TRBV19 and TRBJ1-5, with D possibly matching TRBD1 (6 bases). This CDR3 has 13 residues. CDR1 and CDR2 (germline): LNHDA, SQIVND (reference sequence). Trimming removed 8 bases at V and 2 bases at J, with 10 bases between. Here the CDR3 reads CASRAGGNQPQHF. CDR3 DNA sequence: TGTGCCAGTCGGGCAGGGGGCAATCAGCCCCAGCATTTT.

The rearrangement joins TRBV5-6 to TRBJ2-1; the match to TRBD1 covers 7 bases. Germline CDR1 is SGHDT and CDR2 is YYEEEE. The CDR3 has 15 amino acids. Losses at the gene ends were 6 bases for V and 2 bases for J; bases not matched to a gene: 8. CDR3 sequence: CASTSGTAPYNEQFF. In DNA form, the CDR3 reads TGTGCCAGCACCTCCGGGACAGCCCCCTACAATGAGCAGTTCTTC.

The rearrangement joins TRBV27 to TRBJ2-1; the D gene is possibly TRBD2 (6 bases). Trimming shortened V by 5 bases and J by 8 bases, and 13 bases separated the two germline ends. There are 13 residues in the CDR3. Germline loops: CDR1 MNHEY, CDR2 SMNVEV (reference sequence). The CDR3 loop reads CASSLGLVDEQFF. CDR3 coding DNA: TGTGCCAGCAGTCTGGGACTCGTGGATGAGCAGTTCTTC.

CDR3 in DNA: TGCGCCAGCAGCTTGGACCCGACAGGTAGAGGAAAACTGTTTTTT. Protein sequence: CASSLDPTGRGKLFF. This sequence joins TRBV5-1 and TRBJ1-4; TRBD1 might be the D (6 bases). Germline-derived CDR1 and CDR2 are SGHRS and YFSETQ. The ends were cut back, 0 bases at V and 10 bases at J, with 16 bases in the middle. This CDR3 is built from 15 residues.

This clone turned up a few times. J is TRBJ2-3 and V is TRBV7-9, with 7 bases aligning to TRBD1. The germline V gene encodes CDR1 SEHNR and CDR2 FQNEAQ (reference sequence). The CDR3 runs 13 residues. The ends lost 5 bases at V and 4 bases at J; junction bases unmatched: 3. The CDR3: CASSRDRADTQYF. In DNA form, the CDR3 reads TGTGCCAGCAGCAGGGACAGAGCAGATACGCAGTATTTT.

The CDR3 region has the DNA TGTGCCAGCTCACCGATGCCAGGGGGCACTTTAGTAACTGAAGCTTTCTTT. Residues: CASSPMPGGTLVTEAFF. The chain recombines TRBV18 with TRBJ1-1; 8 positions match TRBD1. V gave up 3 bases and J gave up 5 bases; unmatched junction bases: 14. Germline V gene lookup returns CDR1 KGHSH and CDR2 LQKENI. This CDR3 comprises 17 residues.

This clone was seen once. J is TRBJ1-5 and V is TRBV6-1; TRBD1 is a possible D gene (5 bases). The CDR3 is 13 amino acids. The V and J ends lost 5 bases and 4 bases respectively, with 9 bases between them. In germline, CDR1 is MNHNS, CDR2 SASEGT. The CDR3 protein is CASSLDSNQPQHF. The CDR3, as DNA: TGTGCCAGCAGTTTAGACAGTAATCAGCCCCAGCATTTT.

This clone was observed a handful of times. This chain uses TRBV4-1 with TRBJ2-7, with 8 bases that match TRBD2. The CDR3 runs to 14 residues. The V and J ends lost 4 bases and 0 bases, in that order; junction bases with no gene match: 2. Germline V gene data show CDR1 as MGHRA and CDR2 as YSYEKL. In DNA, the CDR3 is TGCGCCAGCAGCCTAGCGGGATCCTCCTACGAGCAGTACTTC. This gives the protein CASSLAGSSYEQYF.

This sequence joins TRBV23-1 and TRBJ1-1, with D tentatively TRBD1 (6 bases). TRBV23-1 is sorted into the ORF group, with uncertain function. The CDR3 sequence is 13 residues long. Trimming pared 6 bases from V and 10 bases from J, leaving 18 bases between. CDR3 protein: CASRGTGEGGAFF. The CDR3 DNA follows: TGCGCCAGCAGGGGAACGGGGGAGGGGGGAGCTTTCTTT.

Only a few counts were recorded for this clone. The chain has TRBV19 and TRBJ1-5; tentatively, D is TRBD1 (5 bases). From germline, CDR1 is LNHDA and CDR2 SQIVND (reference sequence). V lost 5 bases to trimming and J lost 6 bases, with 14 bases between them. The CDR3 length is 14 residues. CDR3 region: CASSYGGDGQPQHF. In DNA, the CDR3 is TGTGCCAGTAGTTACGGGGGGGACGGTCAGCCCCAGCATTTT.

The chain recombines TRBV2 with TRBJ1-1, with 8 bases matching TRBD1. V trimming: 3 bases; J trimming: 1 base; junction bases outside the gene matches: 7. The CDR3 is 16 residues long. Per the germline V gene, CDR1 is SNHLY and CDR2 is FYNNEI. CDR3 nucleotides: TGTGCCAGCAGTGACCCTCCCGGGACAGGGAACACTGAAGCTTTCTTT. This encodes CASSDPPGTGNTEAFF. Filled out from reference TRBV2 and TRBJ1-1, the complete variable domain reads EPEVTQTPSHQVTQMGQEVILRCVPISNHLYFYWYRQILGQKVEFLVSFYNNEISEKSEIFDDQFSVERPDGSNFTLKIRSTKLEDSAMYFCASSDPPGTGNTEAFFGQGTRLTVV.

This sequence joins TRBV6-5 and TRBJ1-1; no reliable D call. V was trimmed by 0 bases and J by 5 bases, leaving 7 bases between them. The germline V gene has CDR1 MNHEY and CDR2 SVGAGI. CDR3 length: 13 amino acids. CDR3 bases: TGTGCCAGCAGTTACTCAAGGAGGACTGAAGCTTTCTTT. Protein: CASSYSRRTEAFF.

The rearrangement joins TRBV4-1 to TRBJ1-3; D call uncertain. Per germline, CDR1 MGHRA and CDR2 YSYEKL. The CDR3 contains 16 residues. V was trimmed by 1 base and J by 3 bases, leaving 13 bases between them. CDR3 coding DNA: TGCGCCAGCAGCCAAGGCAGGCAGGCGAGTGGAAACACCATATATTTT. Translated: CASSQGRQASGNTIYF.

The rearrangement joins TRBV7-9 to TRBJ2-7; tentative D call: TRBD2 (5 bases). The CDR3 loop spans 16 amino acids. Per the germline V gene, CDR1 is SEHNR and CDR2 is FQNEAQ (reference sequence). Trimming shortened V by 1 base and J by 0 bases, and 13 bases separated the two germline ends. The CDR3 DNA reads TGTGCCAGCAGCTTAGAGTTCGCGGGTGACTCCTACGAGCAGTACTTC. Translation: CASSLEFAGDSYEQYF.

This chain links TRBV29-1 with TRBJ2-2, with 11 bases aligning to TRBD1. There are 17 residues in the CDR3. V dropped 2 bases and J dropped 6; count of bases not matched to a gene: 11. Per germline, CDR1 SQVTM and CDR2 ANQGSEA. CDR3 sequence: CSVESGQGAGPAGELFF. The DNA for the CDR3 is TGCAGCGTTGAATCCGGACAGGGGGCTGGTCCCGCCGGGGAGCTGTTTTTT.

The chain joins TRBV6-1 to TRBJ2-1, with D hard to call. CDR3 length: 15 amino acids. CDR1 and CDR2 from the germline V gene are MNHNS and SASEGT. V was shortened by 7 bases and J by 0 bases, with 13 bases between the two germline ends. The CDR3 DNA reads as TGTGCCAGCATCCCCGACTGGAGCTCCTACAATGAGCAGTTCTTC. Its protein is CASIPDWSSYNEQFF.

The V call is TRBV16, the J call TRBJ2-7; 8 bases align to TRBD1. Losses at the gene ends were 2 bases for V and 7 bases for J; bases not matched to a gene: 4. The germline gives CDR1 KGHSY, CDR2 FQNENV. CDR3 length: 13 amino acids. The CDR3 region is CASSQDRDREQYF. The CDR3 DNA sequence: TGTGCCAGCAGCCAAGACAGGGACAGGGAGCAGTACTTC. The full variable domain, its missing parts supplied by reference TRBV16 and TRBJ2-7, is GEEVAQTPKHLVRGEGQKAKLYCAPIKGHSYVFWYQQVLKNEFKFLISFQNENVFDETGMPKERFSAKCLPNSPCSLEIQATKLEDSAVYFCASSQDRDREQYFGPGTRLTVT.

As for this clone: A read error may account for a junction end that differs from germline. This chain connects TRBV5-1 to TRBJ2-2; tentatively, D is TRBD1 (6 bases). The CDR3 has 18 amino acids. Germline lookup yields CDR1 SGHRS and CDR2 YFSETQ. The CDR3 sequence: CASTLWGLAGVMGGELFF. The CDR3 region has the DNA TGCGCCAGCACCTTGTGGGGGCTAGCCGGAGTTATGGGCGGGGAGCTGTTTTTT.

CDR3 loop: CASSSQGSEAFF. CDR3 coding DNA: TGTGCCAGCAGCTCTCAGGGTAGTGAGGCTTTCTTT. This chain uses TRBV5-6 with TRBJ1-1, with D possibly being TRBD1 (5 bases). Trimming took off 3 bases at V and 11 bases at J, with 14 bases between the two ends. CDR1 and CDR2 (germline): SGHDT, YYEEEE. The CDR3 has 12 residues.

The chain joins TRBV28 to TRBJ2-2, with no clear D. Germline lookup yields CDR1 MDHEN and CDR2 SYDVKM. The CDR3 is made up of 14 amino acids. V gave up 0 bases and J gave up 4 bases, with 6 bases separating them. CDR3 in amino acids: CASSLWRSTGELFF. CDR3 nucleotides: TGTGCCAGCAGTTTATGGCGGTCCACCGGGGAGCTGTTTTTT.